This T cell receptor (delta chain) was captured by sequencing in a study of gammadelta T cells in human blood. Study observations and caveats: Polyclonal expansion of innate γδ T cells after birth appeared microbially driven.

TCRdb re-called clones from the RT-PCR reads using CATT. The table shows approximately 930 delta-chain clones, with approximately 40% occurring only once. CDR3 length: 22 residues. Trimming took off 3 bases at V and 0 bases at J, with 32 bases between the two ends. In germline, CDR1 is TSWWSYY, CDR2 QGS. As to this clone: The antigen is unknown. Just one base apart from a much larger clone, this may be a read error.

The receptor comes from a human donor. The chain recombines TRDV1 with TRDJ1; possibly TRDD3 for D (6 bases). Sequenced sample: non-Vgamma9Vdelta2 gamma-delta T cells from infant blood. The CDR3 bases are TGTGCTCTTGGGGATCCTCGGCCCACTTGGGGCCGTATTGGGGGGTACACCGATAAACTCATCTTT. The encoded protein is CALGDPRPTWGRIGGYTDKLIF.